Below, 25 T cell receptor beta chains from the same sample are listed, as sequenced in a study of shared T cell receptors in the human thymus (dated by TCRdb to the early 2020s). The library was prepared using the immunoSEQ multiplex PCR assay. The immuneACCESS repertoire file appears here via TCRdb, limited to in-frame rearrangements. These files lack a portion of the clones; in checked studies, under half of the deficit traces to unresolved V genes, and the cause of the others is not known. The sample table contains almost 550,000 clones; only one count was recorded for approximately 78% of them. Around 0.012% of the sample is taken by the ten largest. This sample also belongs to another study, concerning human thymus T cells.

Sequencing was performed on thymocytes. These receptors were taken from a boy under two years old with a congenital heart defect. Donor details come from another sample of the same person, matched by shared clones.

V usage is TRBV5-4 and J usage is TRBJ1-1; tentatively, D is TRBD1 (6 bases). The ends were cut back, 1 base at V and 0 bases at J, with 16 bases in the middle. CDR1 is SGHNT and CDR2 is YYREEE in the germline V gene (reference sequence). CDR3 length: 17 amino acids. The CDR3 DNA sequence: TGTGCCAGCAGCTTGTTACAGGACAGCCCCATGAACACTGAAGCTTTCTTT. It translates to CASSLLQDSPMNTEAFF. The variable domain in full, completed from reference TRBV5-4 and TRBJ1-1, reads ETGVTQSPTHLIKTRGQQVTLRCSSQSGHNTVSWYQQALGQGPQFIFQYYREEENGRGNFPPRFSGLQFPNYSSELNVNALELDDSALYLCASSLLQDSPMNTEAFFGQGTRLTVV.

The V and J genes are TRBV11-2 and TRBJ2-5; the D gene is possibly TRBD2 (6 bases). CDR3 length equals 14 residues. Germline loops: CDR1 SGHAT, CDR2 FQNNGV. Trimming removed 2 bases from V and 2 bases from J, with 9 bases in between. CDR3 amino acids: CASSLISGQETQYF. The CDR3 DNA reads TGTGCCAGCAGCTTAATTAGCGGTCAAGAGACCCAGTACTTC.

The rearrangement links TRBV27 to TRBJ2-1, with D perhaps TRBD1 (6 bases). V was trimmed by 9 bases and J by 4 bases, leaving 16 bases between them. Germline values: CDR1 MNHEY, CDR2 SMNVEV (reference sequence). The CDR3 consists of 14 residues. The CDR3 region is CASIRAQGYNEQFF. For the CDR3, the DNA is TGTGCCAGTATTCGCGCACAGGGTTACAATGAGCAGTTCTTC.

J is TRBJ2-1 and V is TRBV15, with 9 bases fitting TRBD2. This CDR3 contains 19 residues. CDR1 LNHNV and CDR2 YYDKDF come from the germline V gene (reference sequence). Trimming cost V 4 bases and J 0 bases; bases outside gene matches: 13. The CDR3 region is CATSNHGLAGYNSYNEQFF. The CDR3 region has the DNA TGTGCCACCAGCAACCACGGGCTAGCGGGGTATAACTCCTACAATGAGCAGTTCTTC. Full variable domain (remainder filled in from reference TRBV15 and TRBJ2-1): DAMVIQNPRYQVTQFGKPVTLSCSQTLNHNVMYWYQQKSSQAPKLLFHYYDKDFNNEADTPDNFQSRRPNTSFCFLDIRSPGLGDTAMYLCATSNHGLAGYNSYNEQFFGPGTRLTVL.

This chain links TRBV11-1 with TRBJ2-7; D is possibly TRBD2 (6 bases). The CDR3 is made up of 16 amino acids. V lost 3 bases and J 7 bases, leaving 22 bases between the germline ends. Per germline, CDR1 SGHAT and CDR2 FQDESV (reference sequence). CDR3 sequence: CASSFQGWGGLREQYF. DNA for the CDR3: TGTGCCAGCAGCTTCCAAGGATGGGGAGGCCTGCGAGAGCAGTACTTC.

The V call is TRBV9, the J call TRBJ2-7, with 8 bases aligning to TRBD1. The germline V gene encodes CDR1 SGDLS and CDR2 YYNGEE. The trim removed 0 bases at V and 0 bases at J, leaving 5 bases unmatched. The CDR3 sequence is 16 residues long. The DNA of the CDR3 is TGTGCCAGCAGCGTAGGGACAGGGCCGACCTCCTACGAGCAGTACTTC. It specifies CASSVGTGPTSYEQYF.

The chain employs TRBV10-1 and TRBJ2-7, with D unclear. From germline, CDR1 is WNHNN and CDR2 SYGVQD (reference sequence). Trimming cost V 3 bases and J 6 bases, with 6 bases left between them. The CDR3 runs to 11 residues. CDR3 sequence (DNA): TGCGCCAGCAGTGAAACATCCGAGCAGTACTTC. It translates to CASSETSEQYF.

This chain connects TRBV6-1 to TRBJ2-3; 7 bases map to TRBD2. The CDR3 consists of 18 residues. Germline values: CDR1 MNHNS, CDR2 SASEGT. The trim removed 1 base at V and 3 bases at J, leaving 13 bases unmatched. Here the CDR3 reads CASSEGPSGRSGTDTQYF. The CDR3 bases are TGTGCCAGCAGTGAAGGACCTTCCGGGAGGAGTGGGACAGATACGCAGTATTTT.

The gene calls are TRBV9 and TRBJ1-1; maybe TRBD1 (6 bases). V lost 0 bases to trimming and J lost 3 bases, with 12 bases between them. The CDR3 totals 15 residues. Germline V gene sequence: CDR1 SGDLS, CDR2 YYNGEE. In DNA form, the CDR3 reads TGTGCCAGCAGCGTAGGTGAGGGGGGGGACACTGAAGCTTTCTTT. This encodes CASSVGEGGDTEAFF. The variable domain in full, with the rest retrieved from reference TRBV9 and TRBJ1-1, is DSGVTQTPKHLITATGQRVTLRCSPRSGDLSVYWYQQSLDQGLQFLIQYYNGEERAKGNILERFSAQQFPDLHSELNLSSLELGDSALYFCASSVGEGGDTEAFFGQGTRLTVV.

The J gene is TRBJ2-1, the V gene TRBV10-2, with a possible D match to TRBD2 (5 bases). CDR1 WSHSY and CDR2 SAAADI come from the germline V gene. V gave up 10 bases and J gave up 3 bases, with 10 bases separating them. The CDR3 has 12 amino acids. CDR3 in amino acids: CATSDFYNEQFF. The CDR3 nucleotides are TGCGCCACCTCGGACTTCTACAATGAGCAGTTCTTC.

The count of this clone is one. The chain uses TRBV7-2 and TRBJ2-1; the D gene is possibly TRBD2 (5 bases). CDR3 length: 16 residues. The V and J ends lost 1 base and 0 bases respectively, with 10 bases between them. The germline gives CDR1 SGHTA, CDR2 FQGNSA. CDR3 region: CASSLGTSSSYNEQFF. The CDR3 DNA is TGTGCCAGCAGCTTAGGGACTTCGAGCTCCTACAATGAGCAGTTCTTC.

This rearrangement joins TRBV5-3 to TRBJ2-7; weak D call: TRBD2 (5 bases). TRBV5-3 is flagged as an ORF with uncertain function. The CDR3 covers 15 residues. V was cut by 0 bases and J by 0 bases, with 10 bases left in between. The CDR3 bases are TGTGCCAGAAGCTTGGGGACCGGGATCTCCTACGAGCAGTACTTC. Its translation: CARSLGTGISYEQYF.

A few counts support this clone. The chain has TRBV30 and TRBJ2-5, with TRBD2 identical over 8 bases. This CDR3 comprises 13 residues. The V gene end was trimmed by 5 bases and the J gene end by 0 bases; junction bases not matched to a gene: 2. The germline V gene has CDR1 GTSNPN and CDR2 SVGIG (reference sequence). The CDR3 reads CAWASGYQETQYF. In DNA, the CDR3 is TGTGCCTGGGCTAGCGGGTACCAAGAGACCCAGTACTTC.

V is TRBV18 and J is TRBJ1-1; tentatively, D is TRBD1 (6 bases). The CDR3 totals 14 residues. V shed 2 bases and J shed 6 bases, with 13 bases lying between them. CDR1 is KGHSH and CDR2 is LQKENI in the germline V gene. The CDR3 sequence is CASSPWGEGAEAFF. The CDR3 coding sequence is TGTGCCAGCTCACCATGGGGTGAGGGGGCTGAAGCTTTCTTT. Drawing the rest from reference TRBV18 and TRBJ1-1, the complete variable domain is NAGVMQNPRHLVRRRGQEARLRCSPMKGHSHVYWYRQLPEEGLKFMVYLQKENIIDESGMPKERFSAEFPKEGPSILRIQQVVRGDSAAYFCASSPWGEGAEAFFGQGTRLTVV.

This sequence joins TRBV2 and TRBJ2-7; TRBD2 agrees at 11 bases. Germline V gene lookup returns CDR1 SNHLY and CDR2 FYNNEI. The CDR3 is made up of 18 amino acids. V shed 4 bases, J shed 2 bases, and the junction held 13 bases outside the gene matches. The CDR3 DNA is TGTGCCAGCAGTGGGGACTTCACGACTAGCGGGGACCCCTACGAGCAGTACTTC. It translates to CASSGDFTTSGDPYEQYF.

This rearrangement joins TRBV2 to TRBJ2-7; 16 bases match TRBD2. The J segment lost 9 bases and the V segment lost 6 bases, leaving 8 bases of the junction unmatched. CDR3 length: 15 amino acids. From germline, CDR1 is SNHLY and CDR2 FYNNEI. CDR3 residues: CASRLGLAGGPRQYF. The CDR3 DNA follows: TGTGCCAGCAGGTTGGGACTAGCGGGAGGGCCTAGGCAGTACTTC.

The chain has TRBV14 and TRBJ2-5, with 7 nucleotides matching TRBD1. This CDR3 region has 16 residues. Germline trimming cut 0 bases from V and 2 bases from J; bases unmatched to any gene: 6. From germline, CDR1 is SGHDN and CDR2 FVKESK. This chain's CDR3 is CASSQDSDRAQETQYF. CDR3 DNA sequence: TGTGCCAGCAGCCAAGATTCAGACAGGGCTCAAGAGACCCAGTACTTC.

The genes are TRBV18 and TRBJ2-7, with D possibly matching TRBD2 (5 bases). V was pared by 2 bases and J by 2 bases, with 13 bases between. The CDR3 runs to 15 residues. The germline gives CDR1 KGHSH, CDR2 LQKENI. For the CDR3, the DNA is TGTGCCAGCTCACCAACAACAGAGGAGGCCTACGAGCAGTACTTC. Protein product: CASSPTTEEAYEQYF.

This clone was observed once. This chain uses TRBV5-4 with TRBJ2-1; tentatively, D is TRBD2 (6 bases). CDR3 length: 16 residues. The germline CDR1 and CDR2 sequences are SGHNT and YYREEE (reference sequence). V lost 4 bases and J lost 4, with 18 bases in between. The CDR3 sequence is CASSPPGAGRYNEQFF. The DNA for the CDR3 is TGTGCCAGCAGCCCGCCGGGCGCGGGGAGGTACAATGAGCAGTTCTTC.

V usage is TRBV4-3 and J usage is TRBJ2-2; a possible D gene is TRBD1 (6 bases). The germline V and J ends were trimmed by 4 bases and 4 bases, with 10 bases remaining between them. Germline V gives CDR1 LGHNA, CDR2 YSLEER. This CDR3 is 14 amino acids long. The CDR3 spells CASSLQGSTGELFF. CDR3 nucleotides: TGCGCCAGCAGCCTACAGGGATCCACCGGGGAGCTGTTTTTT.

This chain uses TRBV11-3 with TRBJ2-5; 8 bases are shared with TRBD2. Trimming removed 4 bases from V and 0 bases from J; junction bases left unmatched: 7. Germline V gene lookup returns CDR1 SGHNT and CDR2 YENEEA. The CDR3 runs to 16 residues. The CDR3 DNA is TGTGCCAGCAGCTCCCGGGAGGGGACTCACCAAGAGACCCAGTACTTC. Residues: CASSSREGTHQETQYF.

This clone came up a few times. V usage is TRBV7-3 and J usage is TRBJ2-1; TRBD2 agrees at 8 bases. Germline lookup yields CDR1 SGHTA and CDR2 FQGTGA. V shed 5 bases and J 8 bases; nucleotides not matched to a gene: 8. The CDR3 totals 14 residues. The DNA of the CDR3 is TGTGCCAGCAGCCCCCAGCCGGGAGGGCATGAGCAGTTCTTC. Translating gives CASSPQPGGHEQFF.

The V call is TRBV9, the J call TRBJ1-4; 12 bases are a match to TRBD1. CDR3 length: 15 amino acids. Germline-derived CDR1 and CDR2 are SGDLS and YYNGEE. Germline trimming cut 3 bases from V and 8 bases from J; bases unmatched to any gene: 5. CDR3 protein: CASSARDRGREKLFF. The CDR3 DNA reads as TGTGCCAGCAGCGCGAGGGACAGGGGGCGGGAAAAACTGTTTTTT.

The genes are TRBV6-1 and TRBJ2-7; tentatively, D is TRBD2 (7 bases). V gave up 8 bases and J gave up 7 bases, with 15 bases separating them. Germline assignment: CDR1 MNHNS and CDR2 SASEGT. The length of the CDR3 is 12 residues. The CDR3 protein is CASSRGGQEQYF. For the CDR3, the DNA is TGTGCCAGCTCGAGGGGGGGCCAAGAGCAGTACTTC.

This chain links TRBV27 with TRBJ1-1; D might be TRBD1 (5 bases). The CDR3 is 14 residues long. Germline V gene data show CDR1 as MNHEY and CDR2 as SMNVEV (reference sequence). V was shortened by 3 bases and J by 4 bases, with 12 bases between the two germline ends. The CDR3 nucleotides read TGTGCCAGCAGTTTGGGGGGTACAGTCACTGAAGCTTTCTTT. This translates into CASSLGGTVTEAFF.